This TCR beta chain was captured by sequencing in a study of T cells in Graves' hyperthyroidism and ophthalmopathy. With duration under 3 months, ophthalmopathy was active: Clinical Activity Score at least 3, NOSPECS at least 4. Study-wide results and caveats: Most thyroid clonotypes that were expanded above 0.001 also turned up in blood. Separation of ophthalmopathy from stable hyperthyroidism was achieved by a 13 V-J model.

The table lists this clonotype with many counts. What it binds is unknown. The CDR3 regions of TCR beta were amplified from RNA transcripts. In the first-round RT-PCR of the TCR CDR3, the HTBI primer set was used. TCRdb re-called the multiplex PCR reads through MiXCR, storing one row per CDR3 protein. This table holds about 410,000 distinct CDR3 sequences, about 15% found once. Sample: blood. The TCR sequence derives from a man between 18 and 29 years old with Graves' ophthalmopathy.

The CDR3, as DNA: TGTGCCAGCAGCCCCCTAGGGACAGGGGTAGCAGATACGCAGTATTTT. Its protein product is CASSPLGTGVADTQYF. The chain links TRBV7-2 to TRBJ2-3; 10 bases are a match to TRBD1. The CDR3 loop spans 16 amino acids. Germline loops: CDR1 SGHTA, CDR2 FQGNSA. With 5 bases clipped from V and 4 bases from J, the junction kept 9 bases outside the gene matches. Using reference TRBV7-2 and TRBJ2-3 for the parts outside the CDR3, the full variable domain is GAGVSQSPSNKVTEKGKDVELRCDPISGHTALYWYRQSLGQGLEFLIYFQGNSAPDKSGLPSDRFSAERTGGSVSTLTIQRTQQEDSAVYLCASSPLGTGVADTQYFGPGTRLTVL.